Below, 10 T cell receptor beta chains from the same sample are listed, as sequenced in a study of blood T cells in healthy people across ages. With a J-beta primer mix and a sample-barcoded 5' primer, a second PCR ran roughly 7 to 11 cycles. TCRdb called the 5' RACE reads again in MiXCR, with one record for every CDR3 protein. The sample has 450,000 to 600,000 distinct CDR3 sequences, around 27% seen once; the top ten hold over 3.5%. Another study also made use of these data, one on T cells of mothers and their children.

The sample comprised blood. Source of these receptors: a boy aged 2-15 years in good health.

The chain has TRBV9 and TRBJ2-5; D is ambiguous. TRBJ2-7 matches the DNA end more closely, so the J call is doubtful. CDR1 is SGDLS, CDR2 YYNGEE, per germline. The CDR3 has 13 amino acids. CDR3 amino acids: CASSPSDVYEQYF. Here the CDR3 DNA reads TGTGCCAGCAGCCCCTCGGACGTTTACGAGCAGTACTTC.

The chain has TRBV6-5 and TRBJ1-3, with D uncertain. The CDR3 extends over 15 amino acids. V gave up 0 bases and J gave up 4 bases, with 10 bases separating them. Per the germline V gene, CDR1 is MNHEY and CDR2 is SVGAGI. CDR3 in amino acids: CASSYSPRVGNTIYF. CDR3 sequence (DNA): TGTGCCAGCAGTTACTCCCCAAGGGTCGGAAACACCATATATTTT.

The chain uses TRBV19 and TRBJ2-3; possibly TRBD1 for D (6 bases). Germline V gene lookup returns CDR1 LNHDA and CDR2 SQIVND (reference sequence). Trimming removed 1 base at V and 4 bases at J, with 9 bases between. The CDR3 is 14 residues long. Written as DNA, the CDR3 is TGTGCCAGTAGTATAGGACAGGTAGCAGATACGCAGTATTTT. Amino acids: CASSIGQVADTQYF.

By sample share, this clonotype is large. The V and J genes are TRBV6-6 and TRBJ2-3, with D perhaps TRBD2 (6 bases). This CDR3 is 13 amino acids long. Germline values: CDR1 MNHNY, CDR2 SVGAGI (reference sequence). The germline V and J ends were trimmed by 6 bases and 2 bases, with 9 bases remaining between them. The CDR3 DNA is TGTGCCAGCAGGGGACTCATCACAGATACGCAGTATTTT. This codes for CASRGLITDTQYF.

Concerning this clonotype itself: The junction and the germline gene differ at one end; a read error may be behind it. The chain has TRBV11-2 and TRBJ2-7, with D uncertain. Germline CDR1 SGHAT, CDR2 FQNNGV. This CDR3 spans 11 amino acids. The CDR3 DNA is TGTGCCAGGGATCGGGTCTACGAGCAGCACTTC. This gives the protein CARDRVYEQHF.

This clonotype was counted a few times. CDR3 loop: CASSLMWGGPGELFF. In nucleotides, the CDR3 is TGTGCCAGCAGTTTAATGTGGGGGGGCCCCGGGGAGCTGTTTTTT. The chain employs TRBV6-5 and TRBJ2-2; TRBD2 might be the D (7 bases). Trimming stripped 4 bases from V and 6 bases from J, with 15 bases between. CDR1 is MNHEY, CDR2 SVGAGI, per germline. This CDR3 region has 15 residues.

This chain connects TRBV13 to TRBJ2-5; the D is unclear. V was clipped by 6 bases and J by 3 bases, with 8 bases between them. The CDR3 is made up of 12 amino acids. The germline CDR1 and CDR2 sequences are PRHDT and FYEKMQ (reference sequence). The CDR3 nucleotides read TGTGCCAGCAGTCACGATAAAGAGACCCAGTACTTC. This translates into CASSHDKETQYF.

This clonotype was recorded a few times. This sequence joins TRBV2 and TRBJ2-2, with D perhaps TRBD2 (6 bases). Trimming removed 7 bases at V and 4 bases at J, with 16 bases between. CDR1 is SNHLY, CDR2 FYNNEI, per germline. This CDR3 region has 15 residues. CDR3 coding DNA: TGTGCCAGCATTGCTGAGGAGGGGAGCACCGGGGAGCTGTTTTTT. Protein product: CASIAEEGSTGELFF.

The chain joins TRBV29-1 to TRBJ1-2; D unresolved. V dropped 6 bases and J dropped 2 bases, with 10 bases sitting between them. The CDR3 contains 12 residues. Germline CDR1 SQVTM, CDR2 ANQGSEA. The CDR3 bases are TGCAGCGTGCTCGGGGAGAACTATGGCTACACCTTC. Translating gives CSVLGENYGYTF.

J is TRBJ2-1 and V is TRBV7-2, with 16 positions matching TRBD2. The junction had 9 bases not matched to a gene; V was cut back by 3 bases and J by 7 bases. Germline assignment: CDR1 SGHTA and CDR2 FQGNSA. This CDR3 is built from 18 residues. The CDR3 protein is CASSFLGTSGRAINEQFF. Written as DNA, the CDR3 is TGTGCCAGCAGCTTCCTCGGGACTAGCGGGAGGGCCATAAATGAGCAGTTCTTC.